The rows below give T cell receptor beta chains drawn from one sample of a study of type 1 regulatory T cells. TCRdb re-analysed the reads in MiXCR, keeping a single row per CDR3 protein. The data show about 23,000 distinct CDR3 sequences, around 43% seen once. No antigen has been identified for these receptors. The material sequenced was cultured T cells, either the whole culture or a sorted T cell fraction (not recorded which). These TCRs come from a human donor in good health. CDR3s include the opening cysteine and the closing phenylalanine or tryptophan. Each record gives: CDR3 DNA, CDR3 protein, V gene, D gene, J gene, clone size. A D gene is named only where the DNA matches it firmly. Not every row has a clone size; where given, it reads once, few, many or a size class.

CDR3 DNA: TGTGCCAGCAGTTCAGGGGCCCGTGAAGCTTTCTTT
CDR3 protein: CASSSGAREAFF
V gene: TRBV2
D gene: .
J gene: TRBJ1-1
clone size: .

CDR3 DNA: TGTGCCAGCAGCCTCAGAGGGGGGAACACTGAAGCTTTCTTT
CDR3 protein: CASSLRGGNTEAFF
V gene: TRBV3-1
D gene: .
J gene: TRBJ1-1
clone size: .

CDR3 DNA: TGTGCCAGCAGCTTGGAGGGTTTTGTCTATGAGCAGTTCTTC
CDR3 protein: CASSLEGFVYEQFF
V gene: TRBV5-6
D gene: .
J gene: TRBJ2-1
clone size: medium-sized

CDR3 DNA: TGTGCCAGCAGTTACCCCACCTACGAGCAGTACTTC
CDR3 protein: CASSYPTYEQYF
V gene: TRBV6-2/TRBV6-3
D gene: .
J gene: TRBJ2-7
clone size: .

CDR3 DNA: TGTGCCAGCAGTTTAGACAGGGAAGGGAGCAATCAGCCCCAGCATTTT
CDR3 protein: CASSLDREGSNQPQHF
V gene: TRBV28
D gene: TRBD1
J gene: TRBJ1-5
clone size: .

CDR3 DNA: TGCGCCAGCAGCCATCGGACTAGCGGGGCATCCTACGAGCAGTACTTC
CDR3 protein: CASSHRTSGASYEQYF
V gene: TRBV5-1
D gene: TRBD2
J gene: TRBJ2-7
clone size: .

CDR3 DNA: TGTGCCAGCAGCCAAGAACGGGCAGATACGCAGTATTTT
CDR3 protein: CASSQERADTQYF
V gene: TRBV4-2
D gene: .
J gene: TRBJ2-3
clone size: .

CDR3 DNA: TGTGCCAGCTCACCAGCCCTACAGGACAACTATGGCTACACCTTC
CDR3 protein: CASSPALQDNYGYTF
V gene: TRBV18
D gene: .
J gene: TRBJ1-2
clone size: .

CDR3 DNA: TGTGCCAGCAGTCTCCCGGGACCGCTGAACACTGAAGCTTTCTTT
CDR3 protein: CASSLPGPLNTEAFF
V gene: TRBV12-3/TRBV12-4
D gene: .
J gene: TRBJ1-1
clone size: medium-sized

CDR3 DNA: TGTGCCAGCAGTTTATCGAGGGGGGGGATTAACTATGGCTACACCTTC
CDR3 protein: CASSLSRGGINYGYTF
V gene: TRBV27
D gene: .
J gene: TRBJ1-2
clone size: medium-sized

CDR3 DNA: TGTGCCACCTCAGACAGGGGAGGCACCGGGGAGCTGTTTTTT
CDR3 protein: CATSDRGGTGELFF
V gene: TRBV13
D gene: TRBD1
J gene: TRBJ2-2
clone size: .

CDR3 DNA: TGTGCCAGCAGGGGGGACAGGGCCGAGCAGTACTTC
CDR3 protein: CASRGDRAEQYF
V gene: TRBV6-6
D gene: TRBD1
J gene: TRBJ2-7
clone size: medium-sized

CDR3 DNA: TGTGCCAGCAGCCGCGGGACTAGCGGGGGCCAAGAGACCCAGTACTTC
CDR3 protein: CASSRGTSGGQETQYF
V gene: TRBV7-9
D gene: TRBD2
J gene: TRBJ2-5
clone size: few

CDR3 DNA: TGTGCCAGCAGCCCCCGAAGGGGGATTGAAAAACTGTTTTTT
CDR3 protein: CASSPRRGIEKLFF
V gene: TRBV4-2
D gene: .
J gene: TRBJ1-4
clone size: .

CDR3 DNA: TGCGCCAGCAGCTTGGGACTAGCGTCCACAGATACGCAGTATTTT
CDR3 protein: CASSLGLASTDTQYF
V gene: TRBV5-1
D gene: TRBD2
J gene: TRBJ2-3
clone size: few

CDR3 DNA: TGTGCCAGCAGCCCCCCGGGGGTGGACACCGGGGAGCTGTTTTTT
CDR3 protein: CASSPPGVDTGELFF
V gene: TRBV3-1
D gene: .
J gene: TRBJ2-2
clone size: .

CDR3 DNA: TGTGCCGCCAACAGGGGGTCAGAAGCTTTCTTT
CDR3 protein: CAANRGSEAFF
V gene: TRBV30
D gene: TRBD1
J gene: TRBJ1-1
clone size: medium-sized

CDR3 DNA: TGCGCCAGCAGCTGGGACAGTCTCACCTACGAGCAGTACTTC
CDR3 protein: CASSWDSLTYEQYF
V gene: TRBV5-1
D gene: TRBD1
J gene: TRBJ2-7
clone size: .

CDR3 DNA: TGTGCCAGCAGCGGGATCAGCGGGGGGGCCGCAGATACGCAGTATTTT
CDR3 protein: CASSGISGGAADTQYF
V gene: TRBV5-5
D gene: TRBD2
J gene: TRBJ2-3
clone size: .